The clone carrying this TCR beta chain showed up many times. As yet, its antigen is unknown. The data were taken from a study of T cells in Graves' hyperthyroidism and ophthalmopathy. Study conclusions and caveats: The model made its ophthalmopathy prediction, and onset followed a median around 6.9 months later. Ophthalmopathy stood apart from stable hyperthyroidism in a 13 V-J model.

Per germline, CDR1 DFQATT and CDR2 SNEGSKA (reference sequence). The CDR3 runs 13 residues. With 3 bases clipped from V and 4 bases from J, the junction kept 5 bases outside the gene matches. The CDR3 regions of TCR beta were amplified from RNA transcripts. The TCR CDR3 was amplified in a first-round RT-PCR using the HTBI primer set. TCRdb called the multiplex PCR reads again in MiXCR, with one record for every CDR3 protein. Of approximately 620,000 distinct CDR3 sequences detected, more than 15% appear once; the ten largest clones hold around 3.5%. Sequencing was carried out using blood. This chain connects TRBV20-1 to TRBJ1-2, with 7 bases fitting TRBD1. This receptor was identified in a woman aged 40 to 50 with Graves' ophthalmopathy. The CDR3 DNA is TGCAGTGCTAGCCGCGACAGGGTCTATGGCTACACCTTC. Its translation is CSASRDRVYGYTF.